This T cell receptor beta chain originates from a study of CD8 T cells in Susac syndrome. This clonotype was observed once. TCR beta sequences were obtained from blood CD8+ and CD4+ T cells. The multiple sclerosis control group comprised treatment-naive patients with stable or active relapsing-remitting disease. Purification of the CD8+ and CD4+ T cells relied on negative isolation, and TEMRA cells underwent FACS enrichment. Looked up from germline, CDR1 is MDHEN and CDR2 is SYDVKM. The CDR3 is 13 amino acids. The V end was cut by 7 bases, the J end by 9 bases, with 16 bases between. Random hexamers primed reverse transcription of about 0.45 to 1 ug RNA. An immunoSEQ multiplex PCR generated amplified TCR beta CDR3 products spanning 54 Vbeta and 13 Jbeta. TCRdb passed the immunoSEQ multiplex PCR reads through MiXCR, listing each CDR3 protein once. The sample lists some 260,000 distinct CDR3 sequences, about 85% seen once, with over 0.09% in the top ten.

This TCR was sampled from a human donor with multiple sclerosis. The sequencing sample was made of CD8+ T cells from PBMCs. The J gene is TRBJ1-5, the V gene TRBV28, with D uncertain. CDR3 bases: TGTGCCAGCACCCCTCTAACCGGGAGGCCCCAGCATTTT. Translated, it gives CASTPLTGRPQHF.